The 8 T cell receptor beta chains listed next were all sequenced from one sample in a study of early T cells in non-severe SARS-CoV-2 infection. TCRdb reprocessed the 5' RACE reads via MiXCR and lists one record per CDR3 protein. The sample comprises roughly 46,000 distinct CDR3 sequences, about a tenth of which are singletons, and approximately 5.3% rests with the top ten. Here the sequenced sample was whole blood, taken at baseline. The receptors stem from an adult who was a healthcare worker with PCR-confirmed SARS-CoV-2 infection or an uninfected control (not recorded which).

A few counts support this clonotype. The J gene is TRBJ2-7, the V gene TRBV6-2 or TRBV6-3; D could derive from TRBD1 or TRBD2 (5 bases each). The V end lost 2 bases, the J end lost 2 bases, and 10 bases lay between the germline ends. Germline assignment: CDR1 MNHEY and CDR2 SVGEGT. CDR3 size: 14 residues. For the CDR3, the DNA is TGTGCCAGCAGTTACGGGACGGACCCCTACGAGCAGTACTTC. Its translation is CASSYGTDPYEQYF.

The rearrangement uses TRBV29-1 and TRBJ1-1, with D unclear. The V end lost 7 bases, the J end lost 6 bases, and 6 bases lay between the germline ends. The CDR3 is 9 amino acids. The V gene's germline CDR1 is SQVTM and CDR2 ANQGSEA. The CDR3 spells CSADPEAFF. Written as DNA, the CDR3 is TGCAGCGCGGATCCTGAAGCTTTCTTT.

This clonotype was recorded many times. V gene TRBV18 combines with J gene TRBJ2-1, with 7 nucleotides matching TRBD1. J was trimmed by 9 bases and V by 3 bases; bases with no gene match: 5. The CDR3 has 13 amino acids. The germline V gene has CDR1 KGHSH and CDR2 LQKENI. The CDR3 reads CASSPKGGPEQFF. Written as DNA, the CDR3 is TGTGCCAGCTCACCTAAAGGGGGCCCTGAGCAGTTCTTC.

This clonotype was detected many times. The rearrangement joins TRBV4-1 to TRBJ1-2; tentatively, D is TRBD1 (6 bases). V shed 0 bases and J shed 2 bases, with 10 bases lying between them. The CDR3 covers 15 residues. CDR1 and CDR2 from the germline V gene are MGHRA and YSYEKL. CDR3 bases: TGCGCCAGCAGCCAAGAGGCCGACAGGAACTATGGCTACACCTTC. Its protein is CASSQEADRNYGYTF.

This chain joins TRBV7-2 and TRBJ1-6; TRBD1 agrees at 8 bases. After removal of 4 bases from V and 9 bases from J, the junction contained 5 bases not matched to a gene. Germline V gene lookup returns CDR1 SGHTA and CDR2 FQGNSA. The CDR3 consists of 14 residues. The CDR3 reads CASSSGQGSSPLHF. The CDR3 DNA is TGTGCCAGCAGCTCCGGACAGGGAAGTTCACCCCTCCACTTT.

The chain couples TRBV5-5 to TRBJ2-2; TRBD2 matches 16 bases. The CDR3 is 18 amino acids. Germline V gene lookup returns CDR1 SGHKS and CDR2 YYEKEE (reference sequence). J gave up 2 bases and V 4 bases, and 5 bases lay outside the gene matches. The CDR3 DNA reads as TGTGCCAGCAGCCTGGGACTAGCGGGAGGGTCCAACACCGGGGAGCTGTTTTTT. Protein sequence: CASSLGLAGGSNTGELFF. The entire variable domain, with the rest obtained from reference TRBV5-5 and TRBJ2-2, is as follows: DAGVTQSPTHLIKTRGQQVTLRCSPISGHKSVSWYQQVLGQGPQFIFQYYEKEERGRGNFPDRFSARQFPNYSSELNVNALLLGDSALYLCASSLGLAGGSNTGELFFGEGSRLTVL.

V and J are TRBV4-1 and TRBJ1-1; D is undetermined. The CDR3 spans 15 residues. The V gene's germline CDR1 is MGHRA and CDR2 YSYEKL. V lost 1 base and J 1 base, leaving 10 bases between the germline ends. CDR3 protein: CASSQVRVGNTEAFF. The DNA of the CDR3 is TGCGCCAGCAGCCAAGTCCGGGTAGGGAACACTGAAGCTTTCTTT.

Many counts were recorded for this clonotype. The CDR3 coding sequence is TGCGCCAGCAGCCAAGACAGGGGTACCTACGAGCAGTACTTC. It yields the protein CASSQDRGTYEQYF. This sequence joins TRBV4-3 and TRBJ2-7, with a weak D call TRBD1 (6 bases). Germline CDR1 and CDR2: LGHNA and YSLEER. The CDR3 totals 14 residues. Trimming stripped 0 bases from V and 2 bases from J, with 8 bases between.